The rows below give T cell receptor beta chains drawn from one sample of a study of CD8+ T cells in alopecia areata. TCRdb's copy holds only in-frame clones and misses some; the assay was immunoSEQ multiplex PCR. The sample holds 9,000 or so clones, roughly three fifths seen once. Sequenced input: skin. All receptors come from a human donor with alopecia areata. CDR3s include the opening cysteine and the closing phenylalanine or tryptophan. A D gene is named only where the DNA matches it firmly. Clone size is stated in some rows and not others, as once, few, many or a class when expanded.

d_call: -
clone_size: -
v_call: TRBV6-6
j_call: TRBJ1-2
cdr3_aa: CASSRDTTDGYTF
cdr3_nt: TGTGCCAGCAGCAGGGACACGACAGATGGCTACACCTTC

d_call: -
clone_size: once
v_call: TRBV30
j_call: TRBJ1-5
cdr3_aa: CAWSDGLDRHQHF
cdr3_nt: TGTGCCTGGTCTGACGGGCTTGACCGACATCAGCATTTT

d_call: TRBD1
clone_size: once
v_call: TRBV4-3
j_call: TRBJ1-3
cdr3_aa: CASSQDWIGRGLGNTIYF
cdr3_nt: TGCGCCAGCAGCCAAGATTGGATCGGCAGGGGGCTTGGAAACACCATATATTTT

d_call: -
clone_size: few
v_call: TRBV27
j_call: TRBJ2-7
cdr3_aa: CATGGRGRPSYEQYF
cdr3_nt: TGTGCCACCGGGGGTCGGGGCAGACCTTCCTACGAGCAGTACTTC

d_call: -
clone_size: -
v_call: TRBV5-1
j_call: TRBJ2-5
cdr3_aa: CASSLAGTTQETQYF
cdr3_nt: TGCGCCAGCAGCCTGGCAGGGACCACTCAAGAGACCCAGTACTTC

d_call: TRBD2
clone_size: -
v_call: TRBV5-1
j_call: TRBJ2-1
cdr3_aa: CASSLRSWTSGNHEQFF
cdr3_nt: TGCGCCAGCAGCCTACGTTCGTGGACTAGCGGGAACCATGAGCAGTTCTTC

d_call: TRBD1
clone_size: -
v_call: TRBV5-1
j_call: TRBJ2-1
cdr3_aa: CASSFGQVENEQFF
cdr3_nt: TGCGCCAGCAGCTTCGGACAGGTGGAGAATGAGCAGTTCTTC

d_call: TRBD1
clone_size: -
v_call: TRBV4-3
j_call: TRBJ2-6
cdr3_aa: CASSQGTGQANVLTF
cdr3_nt: TGCGCCAGCAGCCAGGGGACAGGTCAAGCCAACGTCCTGACTTTC

d_call: -
clone_size: few
v_call: TRBV29-1
j_call: TRBJ1-2
cdr3_aa: CSVDRMGNYGYTF
cdr3_nt: TGCAGCGTTGACAGGATGGGAAACTATGGCTACACCTTC

d_call: -
clone_size: -
v_call: TRBV28
j_call: TRBJ2-2
cdr3_aa: CASSFHGGGRANTGELFF
cdr3_nt: TGTGCCAGCAGTTTTCATGGAGGGGGGAGGGCGAACACCGGGGAGCTGTTTTTT

d_call: -
clone_size: -
v_call: TRBV7-2
j_call: TRBJ1-4
cdr3_aa: CASSFRDTNEKLFF
cdr3_nt: TGTGCCAGCAGCTTCCGGGATACTAATGAAAAACTGTTTTTT

d_call: TRBD2
clone_size: -
v_call: TRBV7-2
j_call: TRBJ2-7
cdr3_aa: CASSRTGTSIGEQYF
cdr3_nt: TGTGCCAGCAGCCGAACCGGGACTAGCATCGGCGAGCAGTACTTC

d_call: -
clone_size: -
v_call: TRBV19
j_call: TRBJ2-3
cdr3_aa: CASSLRGLTDTQYF
cdr3_nt: TGTGCCAGTAGTCTCCGTGGACTCACAGATACGCAGTATTTT

d_call: -
clone_size: -
v_call: TRBV12-5
j_call: TRBJ2-7
cdr3_aa: CASAPVFREYEQYF
cdr3_nt: TGTGCTAGTGCCCCCGTTTTCAGGGAATACGAGCAGTACTTC

d_call: TRBD1
clone_size: few
v_call: TRBV2
j_call: TRBJ2-2
cdr3_aa: CASSTRDRGPGELFF
cdr3_nt: TGTGCCAGCAGTACGCGGGACAGGGGGCCCGGGGAGCTGTTTTTT

d_call: -
clone_size: -
v_call: TRBV7-2
j_call: TRBJ1-2
cdr3_aa: CASSPRTDGYTF
cdr3_nt: TGTGCCAGCAGCCCCAGGACAGACGGCTACACCTTC

d_call: TRBD2
clone_size: -
v_call: TRBV28
j_call: TRBJ2-7
cdr3_aa: CASSSPGLGGWGSYEQYF
cdr3_nt: TGTGCCAGCAGTTCTCCGGGACTAGGGGGGTGGGGCTCCTACGAGCAGTACTTC

d_call: TRBD2
clone_size: once
v_call: TRBV2
j_call: TRBJ2-1
cdr3_aa: CASSALGLERGYNEQFF
cdr3_nt: TGTGCCAGCAGTGCCCTCGGACTGGAGCGGGGGTACAATGAGCAGTTCTTC

d_call: TRBD1
clone_size: few
v_call: TRBV6-5
j_call: TRBJ1-1
cdr3_aa: CASSWGQGAEAFF
cdr3_nt: TGTGCCAGCAGTTGGGGACAGGGGGCTGAAGCTTTCTTT

d_call: TRBD2
clone_size: -
v_call: TRBV5-1
j_call: TRBJ2-1
cdr3_aa: CASSVRTSGSGNEQFF
cdr3_nt: TGCGCCAGCAGCGTACGGACTAGCGGGAGTGGAAATGAGCAGTTCTTC

d_call: TRBD1
clone_size: few
v_call: TRBV7-9
j_call: TRBJ2-6
cdr3_aa: CASSPHGDRFLSGANVLTF
cdr3_nt: TGTGCCAGCAGCCCTCACGGGGACAGGTTTTTGTCTGGGGCCAACGTCCTGACTTTC

d_call: -
clone_size: few
v_call: TRBV25-1
j_call: TRBJ2-5
cdr3_aa: CASSGRIRGGGETQYF
cdr3_nt: TGTGCCAGCAGTGGCCGGATAAGGGGAGGGGGAGAGACCCAGTACTTC

d_call: -
clone_size: -
v_call: TRBV13
j_call: TRBJ2-5
cdr3_aa: CASSPRWGGGETQYF
cdr3_nt: TGTGCCAGCAGCCCGAGGTGGGGAGGGGGAGAGACCCAGTACTTC